This is a list of T cell receptor beta chains from one sample in a study of blood T cell repertoires in COVID-19. Sequenced by immunoSEQ multiplex PCR; TCRdb stores in-frame clones only, minus some. The table lists 280,000 or so clones, approximately 89% of them singletons. The source material was PBMCs or T cells enriched from blood (not recorded which). The source of these receptors is a woman in her forties or fifties who had been exposed to COVID-19. CDR3s include the opening cysteine and the closing phenylalanine or tryptophan. Each record gives: clone size, J gene, V gene, D gene, CDR3 DNA, CDR3 protein. A D gene is named only where the DNA matches it firmly. Clone size, where shown, is once, few, many, or a class for clones that have expanded.

>NA|TRBJ1-1|TRBV30|NA
TGTGCCGGTTTTGGAGGCGCCTCCCGGAACACTGAAGCTTTCTTT
CAGFGGASRNTEAFF
>NA|TRBJ2-7|TRBV5-6|TRBD2
TGTGCCAGCAGCTTTGGGGCTAGCGGGGGGGTTTTTCCCTACGAGCAGTACTTC
CASSFGASGGVFPYEQYF
>NA|TRBJ1-6|TRBV2|NA
TGTGCCGGGGGGAGCTCCTATAATTCACCCCTCCACTTT
CAGGSSYNSPLHF
>once|TRBJ1-5|TRBV5-1|TRBD1
TGCGCCAGCAGCTTCGAAGACAGGGGGCCCTCCGGAACCCAGCCCCAGCATTTT
CASSFEDRGPSGTQPQHF
>NA|TRBJ2-3|TRBV29-1|TRBD1
TGCAGCGTTGAAGAGGAAGGGACAGGGGGGTATTTT
CSVEEEGTGGYF
>NA|TRBJ1-5|TRBV10-3|NA
TGTGCCATCAGTGAGTCAGGGACTTTCAATCAGCCCCAGCATTTT
CAISESGTFNQPQHF
>NA|TRBJ1-3|TRBV29-1|NA
TGCAGCGTTGCGGCAGGGGCAGGTGGAAACACCATATATTTT
CSVAAGAGGNTIYF
>NA|TRBJ2-5|TRBV5-1|TRBD2
TGCGCCAGCAGCTTGGCCGCGGCGGGGGGTCAAGAGACCCAGTACTTC
CASSLAAAGGQETQYF
>NA|TRBJ2-1|TRBV3-1/TRBV3-2|TRBD2
TGTGCCAGCAGCCAAGATCAGCGCGGGGGGGCCAATGAGCAGTTCTTC
CASSQDQRGGANEQFF
>NA|TRBJ2-3|TRBV10-3|TRBD1
TGTGCCAACTCAGGGGGCCCACAGGGAGATACGCAGTATTTT
CANSGGPQGDTQYF
>once|TRBJ2-7|TRBV5-4|TRBD1
TGTGCCAGCAGCTCCTTCGGGACAGCTTTCTACGAGCAGTACTTC
CASSSFGTAFYEQYF
>once|TRBJ2-2|TRBV6-1|TRBD1
TGTGCCAGCAGTGAGACAGGGGGCTACACCGGGGAGCTGTTTTTT
CASSETGGYTGELFF
>NA|TRBJ2-1|TRBV28|NA
TGTGCCAGCAGTCAACCGGGTGCAGGGTCCTCCTACAATGAGCAGTTCTTC
CASSQPGAGSSYNEQFF
>NA|TRBJ1-1|TRBV7-9|NA
TGTGCCAGCAGCTTAGCCGCAGGGCTTCAGGGGAGGGGTGAAGCTTTCTTT
CASSLAAGLQGRGEAFF
>NA|TRBJ1-2|TRBV9|TRBD1
TGTGCCAGCAGCACAGGGGTAGGAGATGGCTACACCTTC
CASSTGVGDGYTF
>NA|TRBJ2-2|TRBV28|NA
TGTGCCAGCAGTCTTAGGGGAGGCACCGGGGAGCTGTTTTTT
CASSLRGGTGELFF
>once|TRBJ1-5|TRBV6-5|NA
TGTGCCAGCAGACAGGACGGTAATCAGCCCCAGCATTTT
CASRQDGNQPQHF